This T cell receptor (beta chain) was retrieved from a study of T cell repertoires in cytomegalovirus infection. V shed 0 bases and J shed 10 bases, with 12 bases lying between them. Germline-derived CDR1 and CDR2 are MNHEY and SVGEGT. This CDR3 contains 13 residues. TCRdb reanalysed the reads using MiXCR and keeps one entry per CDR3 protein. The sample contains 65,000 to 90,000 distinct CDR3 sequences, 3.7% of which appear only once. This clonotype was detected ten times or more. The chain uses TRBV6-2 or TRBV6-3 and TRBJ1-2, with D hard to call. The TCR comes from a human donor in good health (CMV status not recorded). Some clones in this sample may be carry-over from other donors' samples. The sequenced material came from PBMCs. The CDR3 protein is CASSYSGNQDYTF. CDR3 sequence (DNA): TGTGCCAGCAGTTACTCGGGAAACCAGGACTACACCTTC.